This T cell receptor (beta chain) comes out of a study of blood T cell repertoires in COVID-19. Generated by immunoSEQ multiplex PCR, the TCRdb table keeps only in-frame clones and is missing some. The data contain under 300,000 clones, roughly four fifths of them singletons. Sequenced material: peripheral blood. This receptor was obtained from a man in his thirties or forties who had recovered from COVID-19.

CDR3 sequence reads: CASSEVAGPGYNEQFF. CDR3 in DNA: TGTGCCAGCAGTGAAGTAGCGGGGCCAGGCTACAATGAGCAGTTCTTC. This rearrangement joins TRBV6-1 to TRBJ2-1; 8 bases match TRBD2. The CDR3 is 16 amino acids. The V segment lost 1 base and the J segment 3 bases; nucleotides outside the gene matches: 5. In germline, CDR1 is MNHNS, CDR2 SASEGT.